Here is one T cell receptor beta chain with its context. Antigen unknown. Additional DNA sequences in this sample encode the identical CDR3. Libraries were prepared by immunoSEQ multiplex PCR; TCRdb keeps only in-frame clonotypes and omits some of them. The table shows some 250,000 clones, with 90% occurring only once. This sample was taken from a study of cytomegalovirus exposure and HLA in healthy donors. Study conclusions and caveats: Rare sequences made up most TCRs, while some public TCRs were found in many donors. Researchers reported that a few CMV-associated chains were confirmed in vitro as CMV antigen-specific. Listed as cytomegalovirus-associated were around 160 TCR beta chains.

Looked up from germline, CDR1 is SQVTM and CDR2 is ANQGSEA. There are 11 residues in the CDR3. Trimming removed 6 bases from V and 6 bases from J; junction bases left unmatched: 3. The rearrangement uses TRBV29-1 and TRBJ1-2; 8 bases match TRBD1. The sample taken for sequencing was PBMCs. This receptor was taken from a woman aged 18-29 years in good health and CMV-seronegative. CDR3 region: CSVETGDGYTF. As DNA, the CDR3 is TGCAGCGTAGAGACAGGGGATGGCTACACCTTC. Looking up the rest from reference TRBV29-1 and TRBJ1-2 gives the full variable domain: SAVISQKPSRDICQRGTSLTIQCQVDSQVTMMFWYRQQPGQSLTLIATANQGSEATYESGFVIDKFPISRPNLTFSTLTVSNMSPEDSSIYLCSVETGDGYTFGSGTRLTVV.